A single sample gave rise to the 31 T cell receptor beta chains below, sequenced in a study of CD8+ T cells in alopecia areata. Sequencing relied on a cDNA template that was reverse transcribed from extracted RNA. The protocol was immunoSEQ multiplex PCR, while the TCRdb copy is restricted to in-frame clones and leaves out a portion. The data show roughly 200,000 clones, 50% to 60% seen once. Treatment given: oral pan-JAK inhibitor, 5-10 mg twice daily. Specimen: CD4+ T cells sorted from blood, collected at week 4, from a patient treated with tofacitinib. These receptors all stem from a human donor with alopecia areata.

The V call is TRBV5-1, the J call TRBJ2-1; 8 nucleotides match TRBD1. Germline trimming cut 3 bases from V and 8 bases from J; bases unmatched to any gene: 10. CDR3 length equals 15 residues. CDR1 is SGHRS and CDR2 is YFSETQ in the germline V gene. The CDR3 here is CASSSRDRSRDEQFF. In nucleotides, the CDR3 is TGCGCCAGCAGCTCCCGGGACAGGTCTAGGGATGAGCAGTTCTTC.

This clone occurred a few times. This chain links TRBV29-1 with TRBJ1-6; D gene unclear. This CDR3 has 13 amino acids. Trimming cost V 4 bases and J 7 bases, with 11 bases left between them. Germline CDR1 is SQVTM and CDR2 is ANQGSEA. As DNA, the CDR3 is TGCAGCGTTGCGGGGAGGGAAAATTCACCCCTCCACTTT. It is translated as CSVAGRENSPLHF.

This chain's CDR3 is CAWSVIPWQGPPLHF. The CDR3 DNA reads TGTGCCTGGAGTGTAATCCCCTGGCAGGGACCACCCCTCCACTTT. The genes are TRBV30 and TRBJ1-6; D possibly corresponds to TRBD1 (5 bases). Per germline, CDR1 GTSNPN and CDR2 SVGIG (reference sequence). V lost 0 bases, J lost 11 bases, and 17 bases lay in between. This CDR3 has 15 amino acids.

The rearrangement joins TRBV18 to TRBJ1-5; 7 bases are shared with TRBD1. The CDR3 sequence is 15 residues long. The junction had 6 bases not matched to a gene; V was cut back by 5 bases and J by 2 bases. Looked up from germline, CDR1 is KGHSH and CDR2 is LQKENI. As DNA, the CDR3 is TGTGCCAGCTCAGCCCAGGGGGAGGGCAATCAGCCCCAGCATTTT. This gives the protein CASSAQGEGNQPQHF. Drawing the rest from reference TRBV18 and TRBJ1-5, the complete variable domain is NAGVMQNPRHLVRRRGQEARLRCSPMKGHSHVYWYRQLPEEGLKFMVYLQKENIIDESGMPKERFSAEFPKEGPSILRIQQVVRGDSAAYFCASSAQGEGNQPQHFGDGTRLSIL.

This sequence joins TRBV9 and TRBJ2-5; D is unresolved. With 0 bases removed from V and 2 bases from J, the gap between germline ends came to 8 bases. The CDR3 has 14 amino acids. Germline V gives CDR1 SGDLS, CDR2 YYNGEE. CDR3 nucleotides: TGTGCCAGCAGCGTAGGGTCTGGGCAAGAGACCCAGTACTTC. Its protein is CASSVGSGQETQYF.

The V call is TRBV7-9, the J call TRBJ1-2; 10 nucleotides agree with TRBD1. Germline-derived CDR1 and CDR2 are SEHNR and FQNEAQ (reference sequence). The CDR3 totals 15 residues. J gave up 8 bases and V 5 bases, and 11 bases lay outside the gene matches. The CDR3, as DNA: TGTGCCAGCAGCGCCGGGACAGGGGACCTCCGGGGCTACACCTTC. It specifies CASSAGTGDLRGYTF.

This chain joins TRBV7-9 and TRBJ2-7; D remains ambiguous. The CDR3 is made up of 14 amino acids. The ends were cut back, 5 bases at V and 3 bases at J, with 14 bases in the middle. Germline V gives CDR1 SEHNR, CDR2 FQNEAQ (reference sequence). The CDR3 here is CASSPRQQNYEQYF. CDR3 in DNA: TGTGCCAGCAGCCCAAGGCAACAGAACTACGAGCAGTACTTC. The variable domain in full, with the rest retrieved from reference TRBV7-9 and TRBJ2-7, is DTGVSQNPRHKITKRGQNVTFRCDPISEHNRLYWYRQTLGQGPEFLTYFQNEAQLEKSRLLSDRFSAERPKGSFSTLEIQRTEQGDSAMYLCASSPRQQNYEQYFGPGTRLTVT.

The V call is TRBV25-1, the J call TRBJ2-5; 9 nucleotides agree with TRBD1. The CDR3 totals 16 residues. The germline V gene encodes CDR1 MGHDK and CDR2 SYGVNS. Trimming at V came to 5 bases and at J to 4 bases, leaving 11 bases not matched to a gene. CDR3: CASSTWTGENSETQYF. CDR3 sequence (DNA): TGTGCCAGCAGTACTTGGACAGGGGAAAACTCAGAGACCCAGTACTTC.

This clone was seen a few times. The chain combines TRBV28 with TRBJ1-2; no firm D call. Trimming took 5 bases from V and 2 from J, leaving 9 bases between them. CDR3 size: 13 residues. Germline V gene lookup returns CDR1 MDHEN and CDR2 SYDVKM. Here the CDR3 DNA reads TGTGCCAGCAGTCCACAACTAAACTATGGCTACACCTTC. Its protein is CASSPQLNYGYTF.

This clone turned up a few times. The V gene is TRBV19, the J gene TRBJ1-5; tentative D call: TRBD1 (6 bases). The V end was cut by 7 bases, the J end by 6 bases, with 16 bases between. The CDR3 runs 14 residues. Germline V gives CDR1 LNHDA, CDR2 SQIVND (reference sequence). CDR3 residues: CASTGERGAQPQHF. Written as DNA, the CDR3 is TGTGCCAGTACAGGGGAACGGGGGGCTCAGCCCCAGCATTTT.

J is TRBJ2-1 and V is TRBV29-1; no clear D. Trimming pared 5 bases from V and 5 bases from J, leaving 10 bases between. CDR3 length equals 12 residues. Germline assignment: CDR1 SQVTM and CDR2 ANQGSEA. CDR3 sequence reads: CSVFGRNNEQFF. CDR3 nucleotide sequence: TGCAGCGTTTTCGGCAGAAACAATGAGCAGTTCTTC.

The chain combines TRBV23-1 with TRBJ2-7; 8 bases are a match to TRBD1. TRBV23-1 is filed as an ORF, its function uncertain. The CDR3 sequence is 15 residues long. J gave up 3 bases and V 7 bases, and 11 bases lay outside the gene matches. Here the CDR3 reads CASTPRDRRLYEQYF. The CDR3 DNA reads TGCGCCAGCACCCCTCGGGACAGGAGACTCTACGAGCAGTACTTC.

The rearrangement links TRBV30 to TRBJ2-3; 9 bases align to TRBD2. The V gene end was trimmed by 4 bases and the J gene end by 3 bases; junction bases not matched to a gene: 8. Germline CDR1 and CDR2: GTSNPN and SVGIG (reference sequence). The CDR3 length is 15 residues. CDR3 DNA: TGTGCCTGGACCCTAGGGAGCGGGGGGACAGATACGCAGTATTTT. The encoded protein is CAWTLGSGGTDTQYF.

V is TRBV5-1 and J is TRBJ2-5; the D gene is possibly TRBD2 (5 bases). The V gene lost 5 bases and the J gene lost 2 bases, with 16 bases spanning the gap. Germline V gene data show CDR1 as SGHRS and CDR2 as YFSETQ. The CDR3 contains 15 residues. The CDR3 DNA reads as TGCGCCAGCAGTCAGCGAGCTAGCTTACAAGAGACCCAGTACTTC. Protein: CASSQRASLQETQYF.

The V gene is TRBV29-1, the J gene TRBJ2-3; 10 bases align to TRBD2. Germline V gene data show CDR1 as SQVTM and CDR2 as ANQGSEA. This CDR3 is built from 20 residues. Trimming removed 1 base from V and 5 bases from J; junction bases left unmatched: 21. The CDR3 sequence is CSVEGASGGITTSGRDTQYF. The CDR3 bases are TGCAGCGTTGAAGGGGCTAGCGGGGGCATAACAACCTCAGGGAGAGATACGCAGTATTTT.

This clone was observed a few times. This chain connects TRBV14 to TRBJ2-7; perhaps D is TRBD1 or TRBD2 (5 bases each). The germline CDR1 and CDR2 sequences are SGHDN and FVKESK. This CDR3 is built from 12 residues. The V end was cut by 5 bases, the J end by 5 bases, with 10 bases between. The CDR3: CASSEGFHEQYF. In nucleotides, the CDR3 is TGTGCCAGCAGCGAGGGGTTCCACGAGCAGTACTTC.

This clone was observed a handful of times. V and J are TRBV5-1 and TRBJ2-5; TRBD1 matches at 8 bases. The junction had 8 bases not matched to a gene; V was cut back by 3 bases and J by 4 bases. CDR3 length: 15 amino acids. Germline assignment: CDR1 SGHRS and CDR2 YFSETQ. This chain's CDR3 is CASSSTGGGRETQYF. The CDR3 nucleotides are TGCGCCAGCAGCTCTACAGGGGGAGGAAGAGAGACCCAGTACTTC.

Points on this clone: The sample holds other DNA sequences that translate to the same CDR3. CDR3 nucleotides: TGCAGCGTTGACAGGGGCAGAGAGACCCAGTACTTC. Translated, it gives CSVDRGRETQYF. The chain recombines TRBV29-1 with TRBJ2-5; the D gene is possibly TRBD1 (6 bases). The CDR3 loop spans 12 amino acids. CDR1 SQVTM and CDR2 ANQGSEA come from the germline V gene. V was shortened by 3 bases and J by 4 bases, with 9 bases between the two germline ends.

The V and J genes are TRBV19 and TRBJ1-5; no clear D. Germline V lookup: CDR1 LNHDA, CDR2 SQIVND (reference sequence). V lost 3 bases and J 7 bases, leaving 13 bases between the germline ends. The length of the CDR3 is 14 residues. CDR3 nucleotide sequence: TGTGCCAGTAGTATGAGCGGGCAGTCCCAGCCCCAGCATTTT. Protein sequence: CASSMSGQSQPQHF.

This clone was seen only a few times. The chain has TRBV10-3 and TRBJ1-2, with 10 bases that match TRBD1. V was clipped by 8 bases and J by 6 bases; unmatched bases: 0. Germline loops: CDR1 ENHRY, CDR2 SYGVKD. The CDR3 is 11 amino acids. The CDR3 reads CAIGTGDGYTF. The CDR3 nucleotides are TGTGCCATCGGGACAGGGGATGGCTACACCTTC.

This chain uses TRBV20-1 with TRBJ1-2, with 9 bases fitting TRBD1. There are 11 residues in the CDR3. The germline V gene has CDR1 DFQATT and CDR2 SNEGSKA (reference sequence). The V segment lost 6 bases and the J segment 4 bases; nucleotides outside the gene matches: 0. CDR3 residues: CSATGGYGYTF. The CDR3, as DNA: TGCAGTGCGACAGGGGGCTATGGCTACACCTTC.

V and J are TRBV30 and TRBJ1-4; TRBD1 matches at 8 bases. CDR1 is GTSNPN and CDR2 is SVGIG in the germline V gene (reference sequence). The CDR3 loop spans 16 amino acids. V shed 1 base and J 0 bases; nucleotides not matched to a gene: 4. CDR3 DNA: TGTGCCTGGAGTGGGGACAGGACTGCAACTAATGAAAAACTGTTTTTT. Translating gives CAWSGDRTATNEKLFF.

This chain connects TRBV30 to TRBJ1-2; D not resolved. The V end lost 5 bases, the J end lost 3 bases, and 7 bases lay between the germline ends. Looked up from germline, CDR1 is GTSNPN and CDR2 is SVGIG (reference sequence). The CDR3 consists of 11 residues. This chain's CDR3 is CAWYVHYGYTF. The CDR3 nucleotides are TGTGCCTGGTACGTCCACTATGGCTACACCTTC.

The chain carries TRBV10-3 and TRBJ2-5; TRBD2 agrees at 11 bases. Germline values: CDR1 ENHRY, CDR2 SYGVKD. CDR3 length: 13 amino acids. V dropped 4 bases and J dropped 5; count of bases not matched to a gene: 0. CDR3 DNA sequence: TGTGCCATCAGTGGGACTAGCGGGGAGACCCAGTACTTC. It specifies CAISGTSGETQYF.

The chain recombines TRBV5-1 with TRBJ2-5; D perhaps matches TRBD1 (5 bases). CDR1 and CDR2 from the germline V gene are SGHRS and YFSETQ. The V end was cut by 1 base, the J end by 3 bases, with 13 bases between. The CDR3 spans 15 residues. The CDR3 is CASSLNPGAEETQYF. The CDR3 bases are TGCGCCAGCAGCTTGAACCCTGGGGCGGAAGAGACCCAGTACTTC.

This chain joins TRBV2 and TRBJ2-6; perhaps TRBD2 as D (6 bases). V lost 1 base and J lost 0, with 13 bases in between. Germline assignment: CDR1 SNHLY and CDR2 FYNNEI. The CDR3 is 18 amino acids. CDR3: CASSEEEGLISGANVLTF. CDR3 DNA: TGTGCCAGCAGTGAAGAGGAGGGCCTTATCTCTGGGGCCAACGTCCTGACTTTC.

This clone was seen a single time. V is TRBV29-1 and J is TRBJ1-2; possible D gene TRBD1, 6 bases. The CDR3 is made up of 14 amino acids. Between the trimmed V and J ends, which lost 4 bases and 4 bases, there was a span of 16 bases. From germline, CDR1 is SQVTM and CDR2 ANQGSEA. The CDR3 reads CSVAPRQGSYGYTF. The DNA of the CDR3 is TGCAGCGTTGCCCCGCGTCAGGGGAGCTATGGCTACACCTTC.

The chain joins TRBV4-1 to TRBJ2-5; D uncertain. Germline CDR1 is MGHRA and CDR2 is YSYEKL. The V end was cut by 1 base, the J end by 5 bases, with 14 bases between. The CDR3 has 15 amino acids. DNA for the CDR3: TGCGCCAGCAGCCAAGGAGGCCCCTCGATGGAGACCCAGTACTTC. Protein: CASSQGGPSMETQYF.

V usage is TRBV29-1 and J usage is TRBJ1-1; unclear D gene. The germline V and J ends were trimmed by 5 bases and 1 base, with 14 bases remaining between them. This CDR3 spans 14 amino acids. Germline CDR1 reads SQVTM; CDR2 reads ANQGSEA. CDR3 amino acids: CSVFGMAGNTEAFF. DNA for the CDR3: TGCAGCGTTTTTGGTATGGCGGGGAACACTGAAGCTTTCTTT. Variable domain in full (rest from reference TRBV29-1 and TRBJ1-1): SAVISQKPSRDICQRGTSLTIQCQVDSQVTMMFWYRQQPGQSLTLIATANQGSEATYESGFVIDKFPISRPNLTFSTLTVSNMSPEDSSIYLCSVFGMAGNTEAFFGQGTRLTVV.

This chain uses TRBV6-5 with TRBJ2-7; D perhaps matches TRBD2 (5 bases). Trimming took 0 bases from V and 4 from J, leaving 13 bases between them. Germline loops: CDR1 MNHEY, CDR2 SVGAGI. The CDR3 extends over 15 amino acids. CDR3 amino acids: CASSYSAGEGYEQYF. The CDR3 DNA follows: TGTGCCAGCAGTTACTCGGCAGGAGAGGGATACGAGCAGTACTTC.

This clone has just a few counts. The chain links TRBV29-1 to TRBJ2-6, with D maybe TRBD1 (5 bases). CDR3 length equals 13 residues. The germline gives CDR1 SQVTM, CDR2 ANQGSEA. Trimming pared 7 bases from V and 0 bases from J, leaving 7 bases between. CDR3 sequence (DNA): TGCAGCGCAGGGATCTCTGGGGCCAACGTCCTGACTTTC. It yields the protein CSAGISGANVLTF.